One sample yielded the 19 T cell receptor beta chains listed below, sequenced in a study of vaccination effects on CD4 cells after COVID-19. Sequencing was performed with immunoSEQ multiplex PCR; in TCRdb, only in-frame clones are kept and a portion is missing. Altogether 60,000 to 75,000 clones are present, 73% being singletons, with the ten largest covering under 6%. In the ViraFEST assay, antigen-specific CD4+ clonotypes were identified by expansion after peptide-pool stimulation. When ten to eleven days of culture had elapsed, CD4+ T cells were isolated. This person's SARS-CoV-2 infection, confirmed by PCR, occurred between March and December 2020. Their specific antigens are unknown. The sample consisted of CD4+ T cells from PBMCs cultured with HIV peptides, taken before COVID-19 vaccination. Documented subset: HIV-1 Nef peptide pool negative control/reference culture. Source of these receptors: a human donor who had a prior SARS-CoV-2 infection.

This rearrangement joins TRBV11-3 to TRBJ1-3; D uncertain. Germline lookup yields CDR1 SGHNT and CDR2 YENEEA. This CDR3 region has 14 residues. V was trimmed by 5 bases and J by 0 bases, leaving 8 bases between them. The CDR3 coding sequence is TGTGCCAGCAGCCGGGTTAGCTCTGGAAACACCATATATTTT. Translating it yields CASSRVSSGNTIYF.

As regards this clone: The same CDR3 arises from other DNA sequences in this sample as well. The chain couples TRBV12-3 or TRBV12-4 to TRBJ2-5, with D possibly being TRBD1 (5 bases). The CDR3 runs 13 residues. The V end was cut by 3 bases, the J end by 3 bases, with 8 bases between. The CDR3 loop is CASSFRGEETQYF. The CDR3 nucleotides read TGTGCCAGCAGTTTTAGGGGCGAAGAGACCCAGTACTTC.

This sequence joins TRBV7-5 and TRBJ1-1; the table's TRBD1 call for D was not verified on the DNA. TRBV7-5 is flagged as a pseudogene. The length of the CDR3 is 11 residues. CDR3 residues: CARSLVQGAFF. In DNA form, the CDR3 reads TGTGCCAGAAGCTTAGTCCAGGGAGCTTTCTTT.

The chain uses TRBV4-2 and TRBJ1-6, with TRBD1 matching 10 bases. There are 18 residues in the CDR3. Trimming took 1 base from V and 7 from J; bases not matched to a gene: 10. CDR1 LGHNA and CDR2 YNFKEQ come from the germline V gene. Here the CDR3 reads CASSQGAETGGGNSPLHF. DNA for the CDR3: TGTGCCAGCAGCCAAGGTGCCGAGACAGGGGGCGGAAATTCACCCCTCCACTTT.

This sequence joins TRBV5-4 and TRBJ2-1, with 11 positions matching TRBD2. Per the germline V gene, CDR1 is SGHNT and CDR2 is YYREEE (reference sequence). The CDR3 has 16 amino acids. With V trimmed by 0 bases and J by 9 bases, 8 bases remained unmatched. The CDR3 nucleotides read TGTGCCAGCAGCTTGGTTTTAGCGGGGGGGCGGGGTGAGCAGTTCTTC. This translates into CASSLVLAGGRGEQFF.

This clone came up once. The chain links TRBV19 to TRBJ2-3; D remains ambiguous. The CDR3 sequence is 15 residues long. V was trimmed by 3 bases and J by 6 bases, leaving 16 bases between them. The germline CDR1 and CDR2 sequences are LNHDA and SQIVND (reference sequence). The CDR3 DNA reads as TGTGCCAGTAGTATGGGCACAGCTTCTTCGGATACGCAGTATTTT. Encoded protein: CASSMGTASSDTQYF.

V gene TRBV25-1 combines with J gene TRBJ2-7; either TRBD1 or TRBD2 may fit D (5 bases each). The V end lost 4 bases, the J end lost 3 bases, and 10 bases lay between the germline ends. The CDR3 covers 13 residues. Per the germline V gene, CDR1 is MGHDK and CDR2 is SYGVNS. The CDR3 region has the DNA TGTGCCAGCAGTGCGGCAGGGAGCTACGAGCAGTACTTC. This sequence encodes CASSAAGSYEQYF.

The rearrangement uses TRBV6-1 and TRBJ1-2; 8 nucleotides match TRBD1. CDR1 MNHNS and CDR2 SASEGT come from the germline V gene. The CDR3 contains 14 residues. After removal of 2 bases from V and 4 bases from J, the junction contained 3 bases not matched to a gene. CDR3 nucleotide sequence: TGTGCCAGCAGTGAACGGCAGGGGGCCTATGGCTACACCTTC. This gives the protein CASSERQGAYGYTF.

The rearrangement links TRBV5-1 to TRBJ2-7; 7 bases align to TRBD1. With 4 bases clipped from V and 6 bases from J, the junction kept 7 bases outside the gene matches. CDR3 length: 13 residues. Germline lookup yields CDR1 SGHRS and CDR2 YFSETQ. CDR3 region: CASSITGEREQYF. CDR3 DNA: TGCGCCAGCAGCATAACAGGGGAGCGCGAGCAGTACTTC.

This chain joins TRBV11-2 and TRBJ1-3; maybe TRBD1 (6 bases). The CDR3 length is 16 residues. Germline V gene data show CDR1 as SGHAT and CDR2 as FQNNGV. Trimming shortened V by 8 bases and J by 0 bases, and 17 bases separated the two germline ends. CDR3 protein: CASEKATGLSGNTIYF. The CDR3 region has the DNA TGTGCCAGCGAAAAGGCGACAGGTCTCTCTGGAAACACCATATATTTT.

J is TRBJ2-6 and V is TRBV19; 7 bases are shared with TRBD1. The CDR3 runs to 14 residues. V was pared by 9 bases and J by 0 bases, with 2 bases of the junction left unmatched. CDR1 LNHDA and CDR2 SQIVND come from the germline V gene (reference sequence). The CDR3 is CARRGHSGANVLTF. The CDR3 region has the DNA TGTGCCAGGAGGGGGCACTCTGGGGCCAACGTCCTGACTTTC.

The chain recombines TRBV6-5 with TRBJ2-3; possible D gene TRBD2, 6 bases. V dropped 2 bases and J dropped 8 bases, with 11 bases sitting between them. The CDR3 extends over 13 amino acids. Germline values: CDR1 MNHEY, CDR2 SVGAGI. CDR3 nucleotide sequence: TGTGCCAGCAGTTACCGGGGAGGCACTACGCAGTATTTT. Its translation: CASSYRGGTTQYF.

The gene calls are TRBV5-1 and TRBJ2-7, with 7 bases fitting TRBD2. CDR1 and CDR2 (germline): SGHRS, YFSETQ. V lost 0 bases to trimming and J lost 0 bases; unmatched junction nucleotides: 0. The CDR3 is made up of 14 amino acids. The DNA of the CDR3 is TGCGCCAGCAGCTTGGGCGGGAGCTCCTACGAGCAGTACTTC. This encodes CASSLGGSSYEQYF.

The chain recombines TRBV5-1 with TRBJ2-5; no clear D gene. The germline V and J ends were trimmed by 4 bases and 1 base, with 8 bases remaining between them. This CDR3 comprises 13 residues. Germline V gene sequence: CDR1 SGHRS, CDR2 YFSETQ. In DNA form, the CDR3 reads TGCGCCAGCAGCCCCGCGACCCAAGAGACCCAGTACTTC. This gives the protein CASSPATQETQYF.

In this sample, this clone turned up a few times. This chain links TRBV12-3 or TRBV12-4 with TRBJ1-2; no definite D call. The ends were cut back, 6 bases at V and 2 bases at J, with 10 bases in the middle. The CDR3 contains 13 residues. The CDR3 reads CASSPTGNYGYTF. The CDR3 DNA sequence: TGTGCCAGCAGCCCGACCGGCAACTATGGCTACACCTTC.

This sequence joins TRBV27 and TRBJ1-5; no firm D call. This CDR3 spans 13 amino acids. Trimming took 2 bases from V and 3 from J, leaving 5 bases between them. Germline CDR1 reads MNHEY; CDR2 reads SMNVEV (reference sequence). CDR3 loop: CASSLRANQPQHF. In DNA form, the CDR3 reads TGTGCCAGCAGTTTACGGGCCAATCAGCCCCAGCATTTT.

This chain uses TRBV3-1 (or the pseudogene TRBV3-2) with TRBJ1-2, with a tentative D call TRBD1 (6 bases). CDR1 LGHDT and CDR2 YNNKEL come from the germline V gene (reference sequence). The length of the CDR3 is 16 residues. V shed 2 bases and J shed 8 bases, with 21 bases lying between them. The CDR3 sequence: CASSQPQGTGGEGYTF. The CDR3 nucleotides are TGTGCCAGCAGCCAACCACAGGGAACTGGGGGAGAGGGCTACACCTTC.

This CDR3 reads CASSSGTAWYGYTF. CDR3 in DNA: TGCGCCAGCAGCTCCGGGACAGCTTGGTATGGCTACACCTTC. The chain employs TRBV5-1 and TRBJ1-2; 7 nucleotides agree with TRBD1. Germline V gene sequence: CDR1 SGHRS, CDR2 YFSETQ. CDR3 length: 14 residues. J lost 5 bases, V lost 3 bases, and 7 bases had no gene match.

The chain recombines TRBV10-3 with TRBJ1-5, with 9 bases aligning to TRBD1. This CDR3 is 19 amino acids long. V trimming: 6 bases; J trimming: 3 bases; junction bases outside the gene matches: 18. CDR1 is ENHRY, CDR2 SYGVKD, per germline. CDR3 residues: CAISSTGTGTLVDNQPQHF. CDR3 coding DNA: TGTGCCATCAGCAGCACCGGGACAGGGACCCTTGTCGACAATCAGCCCCAGCATTTT.